These 29 T cell receptor beta chains were all obtained from the same sample, sequenced in a study of T cells in Graves' hyperthyroidism and ophthalmopathy. RNA transcripts yielded amplified TCR beta CDR3 regions. The HTBI primer set drove a first-round RT-PCR of the TCR CDR3. TCRdb re-called the multiplex PCR reads with MiXCR, one entry per CDR3 protein. The table includes hundreds of thousands of distinct CDR3 sequences, approximately 44% detected once. What was sequenced was peripheral blood or thyroid tissue (not recorded which). The receptors were sampled from a woman aged 18 to 35 with Graves' hyperthyroidism.

This chain joins TRBV6-5 and TRBJ1-1; D may be TRBD1 (5 bases). The CDR3 extends over 14 amino acids. V dropped 0 bases and J dropped 4 bases, with 9 bases sitting between them. Looked up from germline, CDR1 is MNHEY and CDR2 is SVGAGI. The CDR3 sequence: CASSYSAGTTEAFF. The CDR3 DNA is TGTGCCAGCAGTTACTCCGCCGGGACCACTGAAGCTTTCTTT.

This chain joins TRBV7-9 and TRBJ2-7, with 8 bases fitting TRBD2. Trimming at V came to 5 bases and at J to 9 bases, leaving 6 bases not matched to a gene. CDR1 is SEHNR and CDR2 is FQNEAQ in the germline V gene (reference sequence). The CDR3 spans 12 residues. Here the CDR3 reads CASSQMREAQYF. CDR3 bases: TGTGCCAGCAGCCAAATGCGGGAGGCGCAGTACTTC.

V usage is TRBV7-9 and J usage is TRBJ2-5, with D maybe TRBD1 (6 bases). V was clipped by 5 bases and J by 4 bases, with 17 bases between them. The CDR3 sequence is 15 residues long. Germline-derived CDR1 and CDR2 are SEHNR and FQNEAQ (reference sequence). For the CDR3, the DNA is TGTGCCAGCAGCCCTGACACCGGGACAAGAGAGACCCAGTACTTC. Translation gives CASSPDTGTRETQYF. Combining the CDR3 with reference TRBV7-9 and TRBJ2-5 gives the whole variable domain DTGVSQNPRHKITKRGQNVTFRCDPISEHNRLYWYRQTLGQGPEFLTYFQNEAQLEKSRLLSDRFSAERPKGSFSTLEIQRTEQGDSAMYLCASSPDTGTRETQYFGPGTRLLVL.

This clonotype was detected a few times. Compared with germline, one end of the junction differs, possibly owing to a read error. This rearrangement joins TRBV10-3 to TRBJ1-2, with D possibly TRBD1 on 5 matching bases. This CDR3 spans 14 amino acids. Germline assignment: CDR1 ENHRY and CDR2 SYGVKD. The CDR3: CASSRGTAWDGYTF. The CDR3 bases are TGTGCCAGCAGTCGCGGGACGGCTTGGGATGGCTACACCTTC.

The DNA of the CDR3 is TGTGCCAGCAGCTTGGCGGGGATCACAGATACGCAGTATTTT. Encoded protein: CASSLAGITDTQYF. The rearrangement links TRBV7-8 to TRBJ2-3, with a possible D match to TRBD2 (6 bases). Germline CDR1 reads SGHVS; CDR2 reads FQNEAQ. Trimming pared 3 bases from V and 2 bases from J, leaving 9 bases between. The CDR3 runs 14 residues.

The gene calls are TRBV19 and TRBJ1-3; D uncertain. V dropped 4 bases and J dropped 1 base, with 11 bases sitting between them. The germline gives CDR1 LNHDA, CDR2 SQIVND (reference sequence). The CDR3 runs to 15 residues. Here the CDR3 DNA reads TGTGCCAGTAGTACCGGGGTGACTTCTGGAAACACCATATATTTT. This gives the protein CASSTGVTSGNTIYF. Full variable domain (rest looked up from reference TRBV19 and TRBJ1-3): DGGITQSPKYLFRKEGQNVTLSCEQNLNHDAMYWYRQDPGQGLRLIYYSQIVNDFQKGDIAEGYSVSREKKESFPLTVTSAQKNPTAFYLCASSTGVTSGNTIYFGEGSWLTVV.

This chain links TRBV7-2 with TRBJ2-7, with TRBD2 identical over 8 bases. V shed 10 bases, J shed 5 bases, and the junction held 7 bases outside the gene matches. The CDR3 length is 12 residues. CDR1 SGHTA and CDR2 FQGNSA come from the germline V gene. As DNA, the CDR3 is TGTGCCATGTCCGGGGGGGCTCACGAGCAGTACTTC. Translated: CAMSGGAHEQYF.

This clonotype was counted at least ten times. The chain combines TRBV12-3 or TRBV12-4 with TRBJ1-2; D unresolved. Trimming took off 1 base at V and 7 bases at J, with 13 bases between the two ends. The CDR3 totals 14 residues. CDR3 sequence reads: CASSLERRGGGYTF. CDR3 in DNA: TGTGCCAGCAGTTTAGAAAGACGCGGAGGTGGCTACACCTTC.

This clonotype has a single count. Because the CDR3 is missing its conserved closing phenylalanine or tryptophan, this is likely a read error. The V and J genes are TRBV29-1 and TRBJ1-1, with TRBD1 matching over 7 bases. Germline V lookup: CDR1 SQVTM, CDR2 ANQGSEA. The CDR3 totals 14 residues. V lost 4 bases to trimming and J lost 1 base; unmatched junction nucleotides: 6. In nucleotides, the CDR3 is TGCAGCGTTGGAGGTCGACAGGGGAACACTGAAGCTTTCCTT. Translation: CSVGGRQGNTEAFL.

The V and J genes are TRBV12-5 and TRBJ1-2; 8 nucleotides agree with TRBD1. Trimming at V came to 4 bases and at J to 6 bases, leaving 10 bases not matched to a gene. CDR1 is LGHNT, CDR2 FRNRAP, per germline. This CDR3 region has 15 residues. The CDR3 spells CASGSSHTGGDGYTF. CDR3 nucleotide sequence: TGTGCTAGTGGTTCTTCCCACACAGGGGGTGATGGCTACACCTTC.

This clonotype was recorded a few times. V usage is TRBV11-3 and J usage is TRBJ1-1, with unresolved D. Germline CDR1 reads SGHNT; CDR2 reads YENEEA. This CDR3 region has 14 residues. V dropped 4 bases and J dropped 0 bases, with 9 bases sitting between them. The CDR3 is CASSSRHVNTEAFF. The CDR3 nucleotides read TGTGCCAGCAGCTCACGTCATGTGAACACTGAAGCTTTCTTT.

The chain recombines TRBV6-5 with TRBJ2-5, with TRBD2 as a possible D gene (6 bases). This CDR3 has 16 amino acids. V was clipped by 0 bases and J by 5 bases, with 16 bases between them. The germline gives CDR1 MNHEY, CDR2 SVGAGI. The CDR3 loop reads CASSYSGRSRVETQYF. The CDR3 DNA sequence: TGTGCCAGCAGTTACTCTGGGAGGTCAAGGGTTGAGACCCAGTACTTC.

This clonotype was counted many times. The V gene is TRBV2, the J gene TRBJ1-4; D gene ambiguous. CDR3 size: 15 residues. Germline V CDR1 and CDR2: SNHLY, FYNNEI. Between the trimmed V and J ends, which lost 2 bases and 4 bases, there was a span of 11 bases. CDR3 DNA sequence: TGTGCCAGCAGTGAAAGCTTATGGGATAATGAAAAACTGTTTTTT. Its protein product is CASSESLWDNEKLFF.

This chain joins TRBV19 and TRBJ1-2; the D gene is possibly TRBD1 (5 bases). V was shortened by 1 base and J by 3 bases, with 9 bases between the two germline ends. CDR3 length equals 14 residues. The V gene's germline CDR1 is LNHDA and CDR2 SQIVND (reference sequence). The CDR3 DNA is TGTGCCAGTAGTATAGGAGGAGGGGACTATGGCTACACCTTC. This gives the protein CASSIGGGDYGYTF.

This chain joins TRBV7-3 and TRBJ2-2; 9 bases match TRBD2. With V trimmed by 7 bases and J by 6 bases, 12 bases remained unmatched. Germline V lookup: CDR1 SGHTA, CDR2 FQGTGA. CDR3 length equals 16 residues. The CDR3 bases are TGTGCCAGCAACGACCCTATTAGCGGGAGATCCGGGGAGCTGTTTTTT. Protein: CASNDPISGRSGELFF.

The CDR3 nucleotides read TGTGCCAGCAGCTTAACGGTTGAGTCTCAGGGCTACACCTTC. It is translated as CASSLTVESQGYTF. V usage is TRBV7-3 and J usage is TRBJ1-2, with unresolved D. The CDR3 extends over 14 amino acids. Germline CDR1 reads SGHTA; CDR2 reads FQGTGA. The V and J ends lost 0 bases and 8 bases respectively, with 13 bases between them.

The genes are TRBV4-3 and TRBJ2-7; D possibly matches TRBD1 or TRBD2 (5 bases each). Trimming left V 1 base short and J 2 bases short, with 12 bases between. In germline, CDR1 is LGHNA, CDR2 YSLEER. The CDR3 has 15 residues. This chain's CDR3 is CASSQAGTEAYEQYF. The CDR3 nucleotides are TGCGCCAGCAGCCAAGCGGGGACGGAAGCCTACGAGCAGTACTTC.

This clonotype was seen only a few times. The rearrangement joins TRBV7-3 to TRBJ2-7; D unresolved. Trimming took 5 bases from V and 0 from J, leaving 14 bases between them. This CDR3 has 15 residues. Germline V gene lookup returns CDR1 SGHTA and CDR2 FQGTGA. CDR3 residues: CASSGVGLSSYEQYF. The CDR3 DNA follows: TGTGCCAGCAGCGGCGTAGGGCTTAGCTCCTACGAGCAGTACTTC.

The gene calls are TRBV5-6 and TRBJ2-5, with D tentatively TRBD1 (5 bases). V lost 4 bases and J lost 5, with 15 bases in between. CDR3 length equals 14 residues. CDR1 and CDR2 from the germline V gene are SGHDT and YYEEEE. The DNA of the CDR3 is TGTGCCAGCAGCGCTAAGCCGGACACTGAGACCCAGTACTTC. Translation: CASSAKPDTETQYF.

CDR3 DNA: TGCGCCAGCAGCCCCCTGAGTGGGGAGGGCACTGAAGCTTTCTTT. Encoded protein: CASSPLSGEGTEAFF. This chain uses TRBV5-1 with TRBJ1-1; D not certain. The CDR3 extends over 15 amino acids. Trimming removed 4 bases from V and 4 bases from J, with 17 bases in between. Germline CDR1 SGHRS, CDR2 YFSETQ.

This clonotype was recorded many times. J is TRBJ2-5 and V is TRBV9; 14 bases agree with TRBD2. Germline CDR1 reads SGDLS; CDR2 reads YYNGEE. The CDR3 has 15 residues. V was pared by 4 bases and J by 4 bases, with 3 bases of the junction left unmatched. CDR3 protein: CASSSGLAGGETQYF. DNA for the CDR3: TGTGCCAGCAGCTCAGGACTAGCGGGAGGAGAGACCCAGTACTTC.

This clonotype appeared a few times. The chain is built from TRBV7-9 and TRBJ1-4, with D uncertain. From germline, CDR1 is SEHNR and CDR2 FQNEAQ (reference sequence). The CDR3 runs to 16 residues. Trimming removed 5 bases at V and 0 bases at J, with 13 bases between. CDR3 bases: TGTGCCAGCAGCCAAGTGGGCAAAGCAACTAATGAAAAACTGTTTTTT. It translates to CASSQVGKATNEKLFF. The variable domain in full, with the rest retrieved from reference TRBV7-9 and TRBJ1-4, is DTGVSQNPRHKITKRGQNVTFRCDPISEHNRLYWYRQTLGQGPEFLTYFQNEAQLEKSRLLSDRFSAERPKGSFSTLEIQRTEQGDSAMYLCASSQVGKATNEKLFFGSGTQLSVL.

The table lists this clonotype with a count of one. The chain couples TRBV11-3 to TRBJ1-1; no firm D call. This CDR3 is 15 amino acids long. CDR1 and CDR2 (germline): SGHNT, YENEEA. Trimming removed 5 bases at V and 2 bases at J, with 15 bases between. The DNA for the CDR3 is TGTGCCAGCAGCCCTGAGGGCCAGCTTAACACTGAAGCTTTCTTT. This translates into CASSPEGQLNTEAFF.

This clonotype was picked up a small number of times. This chain connects TRBV14 to TRBJ2-7, with D perhaps matching TRBD2 (6 bases). CDR1 is SGHDN, CDR2 FVKESK, per germline. This CDR3 has 14 amino acids. V dropped 6 bases and J dropped 6 bases, with 18 bases sitting between them. Here the CDR3 reads CASSYSGVGGEQYF. Here the CDR3 DNA reads TGTGCCAGCAGTTACTCGGGAGTCGGTGGCGAGCAGTACTTC.

In DNA, the CDR3 is TGTGCCAGCACCACCCCAGGACGGGGCTACGAGCAGTACTTC. Protein product: CASTTPGRGYEQYF. V is TRBV2 and J is TRBJ2-7; D may be TRBD2 (5 bases). The ends were cut back, 7 bases at V and 3 bases at J, with 16 bases in the middle. The length of the CDR3 is 14 residues. Germline values: CDR1 SNHLY, CDR2 FYNNEI.

Comments on this clonotype: No conserved phenylalanine or tryptophan is present at the end of the CDR3, so a read error is the likely explanation. The chain couples TRBV10-3 to TRBJ2-5; 13 nucleotides align to TRBD2. V trimming: 6 bases; J trimming: 2 bases; junction bases outside the gene matches: 3. Germline loops: CDR1 ENHRY, CDR2 SYGVKD. The CDR3 sequence is 15 residues long. In DNA, the CDR3 is TGTGCCATCAGCCCGGGACTAGCGGGACAAGAGACCCAGTACCTC. Translation gives CAISPGLAGQETQYL.

This rearrangement joins TRBV2 to TRBJ2-5, with D possibly TRBD2 on 6 matching bases. CDR1 is SNHLY and CDR2 is FYNNEI in the germline V gene. The V and J ends lost 5 bases and 5 bases respectively, with 21 bases between them. The CDR3 is 16 amino acids. The DNA of the CDR3 is TGTGCCAGCAGTTACCTGGCACGCGGGGCCAGGGAGACCCAGTACTTC. Residues: CASSYLARGARETQYF.

This chain uses TRBV2 with TRBJ2-7; tentatively, D is TRBD1 or TRBD2 (5 bases each). The CDR3 consists of 14 residues. The germline CDR1 and CDR2 sequences are SNHLY and FYNNEI. V was shortened by 4 bases and J by 1 base, with 11 bases between the two germline ends. The CDR3 sequence is CASSVGAPSYEQYF. In DNA, the CDR3 is TGTGCCAGCAGTGTCGGGGCGCCTTCCTACGAGCAGTACTTC.

In its sample, this clonotype was seen a few times. This rearrangement joins TRBV3-1 to TRBJ1-2; D uncertain. Trimming left V 0 bases short and J 7 bases short, with 15 bases between. Per germline, CDR1 LGHDT and CDR2 YNNKEL (reference sequence). This CDR3 comprises 15 residues. This CDR3 is CASSQDGGSLSGYTF. The CDR3 DNA follows: TGTGCCAGCAGCCAAGATGGTGGCAGTCTTTCTGGCTACACCTTC. The full variable domain, rest sourced from reference TRBV3-1 and TRBJ1-2, is DTAVSQTPKYLVTQMGNDKSIKCEQNLGHDTMYWYKQDSKKFLKIMFSYNNKELIINETVPNRFSPKSPDKAHLNLHINSLELGDSAVYFCASSQDGGSLSGYTFGSGTRLTVV.